A single sample gave rise to the 15 T cell receptor beta chains below, sequenced in a study of neurological immune-mediated disorders. MiXCR, applied by TCRdb to the 5' RACE reads, yields one record per CDR3 protein. This table has approximately 60,000 distinct CDR3 sequences, 3% to 4.5% appearing once. Sequencing used PBMCs. These receptors originate from a woman in her twenties or thirties with multiple sclerosis.

This clonotype appeared once. Its ends do not fully match the called genes, so a read error is possible. The V and J genes are TRBV5-1 and TRBJ2-2; 7 positions agree with TRBD2. The CDR3 is 15 amino acids. Germline CDR1 SGHRS, CDR2 YFSETQ. CDR3 sequence: CTSSFAGANTGELFF. The CDR3, as DNA: TGCACCAGCAGCTTCGCGGGGGCGAACACCGGGGAGCTGTTTTTT.

This clonotype was seen repeatedly, ten times or more. This rearrangement joins TRBV20-1 to TRBJ2-5; D gene uncertain. Looked up from germline, CDR1 is DFQATT and CDR2 is SNEGSKA (reference sequence). The CDR3 runs to 15 residues. Deletions cut 0 bases from V and 2 bases from J, with 13 bases between. Here the CDR3 DNA reads TGCAGTGCTAGAGATAAATACTCCTGGCAAGAGACCCAGTACTTC. Translating gives CSARDKYSWQETQYF.

The sample holds many counts of this clonotype. This chain joins TRBV18 and TRBJ2-7; 7 nucleotides line up with TRBD1. The CDR3 has 14 residues. Germline CDR1 reads KGHSH; CDR2 reads LQKENI. Germline trimming cut 6 bases from V and 3 bases from J; bases unmatched to any gene: 8. CDR3 loop: CASSRTGGIYEQYF. The CDR3 nucleotides are TGTGCCAGCTCGCGGACAGGTGGGATCTACGAGCAGTACTTC. Based on the CDR3 plus reference TRBV18 and TRBJ2-7, the full variable domain is NAGVMQNPRHLVRRRGQEARLRCSPMKGHSHVYWYRQLPEEGLKFMVYLQKENIIDESGMPKERFSAEFPKEGPSILRIQQVVRGDSAAYFCASSRTGGIYEQYFGPGTRLTVT.

In this sample, this clonotype turned up many times. The genes are TRBV7-3 and TRBJ2-1, with D perhaps TRBD2 (6 bases). CDR1 is SGHTA and CDR2 is FQGTGA in the germline V gene. Trimming took off 2 bases at V and 4 bases at J, with 9 bases between the two ends. The CDR3 consists of 14 residues. The CDR3 loop reads CASSLPGGYNEQFF. CDR3 nucleotide sequence: TGTGCCAGCAGCTTACCTGGGGGGTACAATGAGCAGTTCTTC.

The rearrangement uses TRBV12-3 or TRBV12-4 and TRBJ1-1; D not certain. The CDR3 is 12 amino acids. Deletions cut 3 bases from V and 5 bases from J, with 7 bases between. CDR3 DNA: TGTGCCAGCAGTTTCGGTCGGACTGAAGCTTTCTTT. Translating gives CASSFGRTEAFF.

This clonotype has a count of ten or more. This chain uses TRBV29-1 with TRBJ2-3; 9 bases match TRBD2. The V and J ends lost 6 bases and 3 bases, in that order; junction bases with no gene match: 7. CDR1 is SQVTM and CDR2 is ANQGSEA in the germline V gene. The CDR3 contains 14 residues. The DNA for the CDR3 is TGCAGCGTCCCACTAGCGGGTCGGACAGATACGCAGTATTTT. Translation: CSVPLAGRTDTQYF.

This clonotype has a count of ten or more. The J gene is TRBJ2-4, the V gene TRBV5-1, with 8 bases identical to TRBD1. Per the germline V gene, CDR1 is SGHRS and CDR2 is YFSETQ. J gave up 9 bases and V 4 bases, and 18 bases lay outside the gene matches. The CDR3 length is 17 residues. CDR3 coding DNA: TGCGCCAGCAGCCCGCAACCTCCCGGGACAGGACTCTCCATTCAGTACTTC. Translated, it gives CASSPQPPGTGLSIQYF.

This clonotype showed up many times. The chain employs TRBV12-3 or TRBV12-4 and TRBJ1-5; D not certain. The germline V and J ends were trimmed by 3 bases and 1 base, with 4 bases remaining between them. The CDR3 totals 13 residues. The CDR3 protein is CASSLNSNQPQHF. CDR3 nucleotides: TGTGCCAGCAGTTTGAACAGCAATCAGCCCCAGCATTTT.

The chain combines TRBV2 with TRBJ2-7; 8 nucleotides line up with TRBD2. The J segment lost 0 bases and the V segment lost 3 bases, leaving 13 bases of the junction unmatched. The CDR3 has 18 residues. The germline CDR1 and CDR2 sequences are SNHLY and FYNNEI. The DNA for the CDR3 is TGTGCCAGCAGTGATCCCGGGAGGGCGCGTACCGCCTCCTACGAGCAGTACTTC. Protein product: CASSDPGRARTASYEQYF.

This clonotype has at least ten counts. The V gene is TRBV20-1, the J gene TRBJ2-7, with D uncertain. Trimming removed 6 bases at V and 7 bases at J, with 16 bases between. CDR3 length equals 12 residues. Germline V lookup: CDR1 DFQATT, CDR2 SNEGSKA (reference sequence). CDR3 protein: CSASKASEEQYF. The CDR3 nucleotides are TGCAGTGCCTCTAAGGCCTCGGAAGAGCAGTACTTC.

This clonotype was observed many times. The chain couples TRBV20-1 to TRBJ1-5, with D maybe TRBD1 (5 bases). The CDR3 length is 15 residues. The V gene's germline CDR1 is DFQATT and CDR2 SNEGSKA (reference sequence). Trimming pared 2 bases from V and 8 bases from J, leaving 19 bases between. In DNA form, the CDR3 reads TGCAGTGCTAGACCTGAGGGAGGGGATGTGAAGCCCCAGCATTTT. Encoded protein: CSARPEGGDVKPQHF.

At least ten counts were recorded for this clonotype. V and J are TRBV5-1 and TRBJ1-3; D not certain. There are 17 residues in the CDR3. The V end was cut by 0 bases, the J end by 2 bases, with 15 bases between. Germline assignment: CDR1 SGHRS and CDR2 YFSETQ. The CDR3 protein is CASSLAPPGSAGNTIYF. The CDR3, as DNA: TGCGCCAGCAGCTTGGCCCCGCCTGGCAGCGCTGGAAACACCATATATTTT. Variable domain in full (rest from reference TRBV5-1 and TRBJ1-3): KAGVTQTPRYLIKTRGQQVTLSCSPISGHRSVSWYQQTPGQGLQFLFEYFSETQRNKGNFPGRFSGRQFSNSRSEMNVSTLELGDSALYLCASSLAPPGSAGNTIYFGEGSWLTVV.

The chain is built from TRBV7-2 and TRBJ2-3, with D hard to call. The CDR3 loop spans 15 amino acids. Germline CDR1 SGHTA, CDR2 FQGNSA. The V end was cut by 3 bases, the J end by 0 bases, with 10 bases between. The CDR3 here is CASSFWPSSTDTQYF. In DNA form, the CDR3 reads TGTGCCAGCAGCTTCTGGCCCTCTAGCACAGATACGCAGTATTTT.

This clonotype was observed at least ten times. The chain uses TRBV3-1 and TRBJ1-1; no reliable D call. The CDR3 is made up of 16 amino acids. Germline V gene sequence: CDR1 LGHDT, CDR2 YNNKEL (reference sequence). V dropped 0 bases and J dropped 4 bases, with 15 bases sitting between them. CDR3 coding DNA: TGTGCCAGCAGCCAAGAAGTAGGCCGACTAGCCACTGAAGCTTTCTTT. The encoded protein is CASSQEVGRLATEAFF.

This clonotype showed up many times. The chain carries TRBV20-1 and TRBJ2-3, with D perhaps matching TRBD1 (6 bases). The CDR3 loop spans 12 amino acids. Trimming pared 3 bases from V and 5 bases from J, leaving 9 bases between. Per germline, CDR1 DFQATT and CDR2 SNEGSKA (reference sequence). CDR3 residues: CSASRGGDTQYF. The CDR3 DNA sequence: TGCAGTGCTAGCAGGGGTGGAGATACGCAGTATTTT.